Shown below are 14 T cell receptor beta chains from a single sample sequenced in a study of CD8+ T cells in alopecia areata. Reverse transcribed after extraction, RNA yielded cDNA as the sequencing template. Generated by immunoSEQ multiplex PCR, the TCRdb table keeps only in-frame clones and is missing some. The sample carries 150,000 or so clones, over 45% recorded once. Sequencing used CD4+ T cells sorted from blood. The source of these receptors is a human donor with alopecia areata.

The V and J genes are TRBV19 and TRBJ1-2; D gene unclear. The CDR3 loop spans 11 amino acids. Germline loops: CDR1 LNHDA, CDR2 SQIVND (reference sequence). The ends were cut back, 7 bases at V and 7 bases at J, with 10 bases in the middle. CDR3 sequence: CASTSSVGYTF. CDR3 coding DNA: TGTGCCAGTACTTCTAGTGTTGGCTACACCTTC.

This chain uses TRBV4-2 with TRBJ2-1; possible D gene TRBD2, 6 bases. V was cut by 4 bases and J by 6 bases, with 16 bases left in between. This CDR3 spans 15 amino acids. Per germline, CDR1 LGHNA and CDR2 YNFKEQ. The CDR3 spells CASSLGRDSGNEQFF. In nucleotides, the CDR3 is TGTGCCAGCAGCCTGGGGCGGGATTCAGGCAATGAGCAGTTCTTC.

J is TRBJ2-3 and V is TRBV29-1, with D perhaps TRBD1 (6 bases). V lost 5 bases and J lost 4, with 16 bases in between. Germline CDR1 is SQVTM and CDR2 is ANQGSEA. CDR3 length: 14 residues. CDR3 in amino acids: CSVTKRDMSDTQYF. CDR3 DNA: TGCAGCGTTACTAAGAGGGACATGTCAGATACGCAGTATTTT.

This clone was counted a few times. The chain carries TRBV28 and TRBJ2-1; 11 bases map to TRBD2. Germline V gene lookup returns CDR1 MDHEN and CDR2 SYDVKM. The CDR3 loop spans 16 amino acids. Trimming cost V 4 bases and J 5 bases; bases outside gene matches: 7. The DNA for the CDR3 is TGTGCCAGCAGTTCCCTTAGCGGGAGGGCCGACAATGAGCAGTTCTTC. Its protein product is CASSSLSGRADNEQFF.

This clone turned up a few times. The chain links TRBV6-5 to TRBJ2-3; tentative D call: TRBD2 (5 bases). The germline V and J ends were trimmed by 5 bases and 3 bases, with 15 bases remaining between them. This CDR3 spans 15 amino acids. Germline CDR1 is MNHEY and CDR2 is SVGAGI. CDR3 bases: TGTGCCAGCAGTCCACTTCGGGAAACAACAGATACGCAGTATTTT. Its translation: CASSPLRETTDTQYF.

CDR3 residues: CSVRDSNYEQYF. CDR3 coding DNA: TGCAGCGTCCGGGACTCCAACTACGAGCAGTACTTC. The rearrangement links TRBV29-1 to TRBJ2-7; D is perhaps TRBD2 (6 bases). The CDR3 loop spans 12 amino acids. Germline CDR1 SQVTM, CDR2 ANQGSEA. V lost 6 bases, J lost 3 bases, and 12 bases lay in between.

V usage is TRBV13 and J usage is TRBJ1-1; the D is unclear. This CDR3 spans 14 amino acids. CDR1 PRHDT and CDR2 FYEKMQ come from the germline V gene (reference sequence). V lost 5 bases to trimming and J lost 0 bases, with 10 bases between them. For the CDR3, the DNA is TGTGCCAGCAGCAGCACACGGGTGAACACTGAAGCTTTCTTT. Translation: CASSSTRVNTEAFF.

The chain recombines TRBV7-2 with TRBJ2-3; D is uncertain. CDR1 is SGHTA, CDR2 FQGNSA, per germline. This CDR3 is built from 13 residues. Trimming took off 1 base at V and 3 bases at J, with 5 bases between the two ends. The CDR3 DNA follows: TGTGCCAGCAGCTTAGTGGGGACAGATACGCAGTATTTT. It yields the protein CASSLVGTDTQYF.

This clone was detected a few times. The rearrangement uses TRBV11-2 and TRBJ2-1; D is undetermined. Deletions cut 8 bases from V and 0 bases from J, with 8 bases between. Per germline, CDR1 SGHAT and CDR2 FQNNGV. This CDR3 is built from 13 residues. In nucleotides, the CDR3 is TGTGCCAGCGGACCGAGCTCCTACAATGAGCAGTTCTTC. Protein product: CASGPSSYNEQFF.

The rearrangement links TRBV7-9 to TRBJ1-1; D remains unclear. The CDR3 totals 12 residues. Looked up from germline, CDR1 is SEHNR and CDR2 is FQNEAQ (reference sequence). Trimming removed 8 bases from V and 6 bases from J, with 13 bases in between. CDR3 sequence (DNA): TGTGCCAGCCGCGGGGAAGTGGCTGAAGCTTTCTTT. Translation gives CASRGEVAEAFF.

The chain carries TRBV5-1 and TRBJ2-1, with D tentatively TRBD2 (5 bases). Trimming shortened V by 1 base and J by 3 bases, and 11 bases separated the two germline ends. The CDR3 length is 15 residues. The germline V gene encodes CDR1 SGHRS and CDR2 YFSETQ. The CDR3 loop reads CASSLTGSVYNEQFF. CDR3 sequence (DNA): TGCGCCAGCAGCTTGACGGGATCCGTCTACAATGAGCAGTTCTTC.

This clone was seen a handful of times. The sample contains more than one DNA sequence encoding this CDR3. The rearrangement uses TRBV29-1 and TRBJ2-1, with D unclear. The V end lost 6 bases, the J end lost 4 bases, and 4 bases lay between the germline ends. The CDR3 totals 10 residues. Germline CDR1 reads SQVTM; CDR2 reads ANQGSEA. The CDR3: CSVGYNEQFF. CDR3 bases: TGCAGCGTGGGATACAATGAGCAGTTCTTC.

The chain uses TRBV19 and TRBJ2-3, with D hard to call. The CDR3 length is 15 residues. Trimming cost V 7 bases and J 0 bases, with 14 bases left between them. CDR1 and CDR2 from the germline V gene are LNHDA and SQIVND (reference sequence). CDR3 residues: CASTKYLTSTDTQYF. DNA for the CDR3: TGTGCCAGTACGAAATATTTGACTAGCACAGATACGCAGTATTTT.

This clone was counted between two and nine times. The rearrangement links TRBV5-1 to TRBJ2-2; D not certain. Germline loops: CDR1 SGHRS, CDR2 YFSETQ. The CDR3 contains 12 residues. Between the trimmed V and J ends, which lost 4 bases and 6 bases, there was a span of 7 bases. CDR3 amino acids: CASSIGAGELFF. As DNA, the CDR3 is TGCGCCAGCAGCATAGGAGCCGGGGAGCTGTTTTTT.